This TCR beta chain was recorded in a study of CD8 T cells in Susac syndrome. This clonotype was picked up one time. The CDR3 has 17 residues. V lost 4 bases and J lost 3; bases outside the gene matches: 14. Germline CDR1 SEHNR, CDR2 FQNEAQ (reference sequence). The RNA, 0.5 to 1 ug, was put through reverse transcription using random hexamers. TCRdb re-analysed the immunoSEQ multiplex PCR reads in MiXCR, keeping a single row per CDR3 protein. The repertoire holds 130,000 or so distinct CDR3 sequences, with over 90% as singletons. The receptor comes from a human donor with Susac syndrome. The chain uses TRBV7-9 and TRBJ2-5, with 7 bases lining up with TRBD1. Sequencing input: CD8+ T cells from PBMCs. The CDR3 sequence: CASSSSRTGVEEETQYF. The DNA for the CDR3 is TGTGCCAGCAGCTCGTCGAGAACAGGGGTGGAAGAAGAGACCCAGTACTTC.